The 26 T cell receptor beta chains reported below all come from one sample, sequenced in a study of OX40 agonist ivuxolimab in advanced cancers. Profiled with immunoSEQ multiplex PCR; TCRdb holds only in-frame clones, not every one. The sample has more than 12,000 clones, about 90% seen once. Specimen: CD4+ or CD8+ T cells sorted from blood, collected in a trial of the OX40 agonist ivuxolimab. The receptors come from an adult with an advanced solid tumor such as melanoma, head and neck, liver or kidney cancer.

V usage is TRBV19 and J usage is TRBJ2-2; no reliable D call. The CDR3 has 15 residues. Trimming stripped 5 bases from V and 1 base from J, with 11 bases between. Germline V gene data show CDR1 as LNHDA and CDR2 as SQIVND (reference sequence). The CDR3 spells CASSFEPQNTGELFF. The CDR3 region has the DNA TGTGCCAGTAGTTTCGAACCCCAGAACACCGGGGAGCTGTTTTTT.

The V and J genes are TRBV27 and TRBJ1-4; D unresolved. V was cut by 4 bases and J by 4 bases, with 10 bases left in between. CDR3 length equals 14 residues. Germline lookup yields CDR1 MNHEY and CDR2 SMNVEV (reference sequence). As DNA, the CDR3 is TGTGCCAGCAGTTCGGAGATTTTTAATGAAAAACTGTTTTTT. As protein: CASSSEIFNEKLFF. The entire variable domain, with the rest obtained from reference TRBV27 and TRBJ1-4, is as follows: EAQVTQNPRYLITVTGKKLTVTCSQNMNHEYMSWYRQDPGLGLRQIYYSMNVEVTDKGDVPEGYKVSRKEKRNFPLILESPSPNQTSLYFCASSSEIFNEKLFFGSGTQLSVL.

The rearrangement uses TRBV6-1 and TRBJ1-5; possibly TRBD1 for D (6 bases). CDR1 is MNHNS, CDR2 SASEGT, per germline. This CDR3 has 16 residues. Between the trimmed V and J ends, which lost 1 base and 2 bases, there was a span of 12 bases. CDR3: CASSEVVDSRNQPQHF. CDR3 DNA sequence: TGTGCCAGCAGTGAAGTTGTGGACAGCCGCAATCAGCCCCAGCATTTT.

The chain joins TRBV7-6 to TRBJ2-7, with D tentatively TRBD1 or TRBD2 (6 bases each). The CDR3 has 14 residues. V lost 1 base and J 4 bases, leaving 11 bases between the germline ends. Germline-derived CDR1 and CDR2 are SGHVS and FNYEAQ. DNA for the CDR3: TGTGCCAGCAGCTTAGAGGCGGGACATTACGAGCAGTACTTC. Its translation: CASSLEAGHYEQYF.

CDR3 region: CASSWGGESYEQYF. The CDR3 nucleotides read TGCGCCAGCAGTTGGGGGGGCGAGAGCTACGAGCAGTACTTC. The V gene is TRBV10-2, the J gene TRBJ2-7; maybe TRBD2 (7 bases). The V gene's germline CDR1 is WSHSY and CDR2 SAAADI. V dropped 5 bases and J dropped 3 bases, with 14 bases sitting between them. The CDR3 is 14 residues long.

V and J are TRBV19 and TRBJ1-2; 7 nucleotides agree with TRBD1. The V gene end was trimmed by 7 bases and the J gene end by 3 bases; junction bases not matched to a gene: 2. From germline, CDR1 is LNHDA and CDR2 SQIVND (reference sequence). CDR3 size: 12 residues. The CDR3, as DNA: TGTGCCAGTATCGGGACAGACTATGGCTACACCTTC. Translating it yields CASIGTDYGYTF. Together with reference TRBV19 and TRBJ1-2, the CDR3 gives the full variable domain: DGGITQSPKYLFRKEGQNVTLSCEQNLNHDAMYWYRQDPGQGLRLIYYSQIVNDFQKGDIAEGYSVSREKKESFPLTVTSAQKNPTAFYLCASIGTDYGYTFGSGTRLTVV.

This chain uses TRBV28 with TRBJ1-5; 9 bases map to TRBD1. The V and J ends lost 1 base and 5 bases, in that order; junction bases with no gene match: 6. Germline-derived CDR1 and CDR2 are MDHEN and SYDVKM. This CDR3 region has 16 residues. Here the CDR3 reads CASSLYRDRVDQPQHF. Here the CDR3 DNA reads TGTGCCAGCAGTTTATACCGGGACAGGGTTGATCAGCCCCAGCATTTT.

The chain carries TRBV27 and TRBJ2-3, with 9 bases aligning to TRBD2. The CDR3 spans 17 residues. Germline V gives CDR1 MNHEY, CDR2 SMNVEV (reference sequence). V lost 5 bases, J lost 2 bases, and 11 bases stayed unmatched. CDR3 loop: CASSPMTSGGATDTQYF. CDR3 sequence (DNA): TGTGCCAGCAGTCCGATGACTAGCGGAGGAGCCACAGATACGCAGTATTTT.

This chain joins TRBV5-4 and TRBJ2-5; 8 bases are shared with TRBD2. This CDR3 spans 16 amino acids. V lost 3 bases, J lost 4 bases, and 11 bases stayed unmatched. Germline lookup yields CDR1 SGHNT and CDR2 YYREEE (reference sequence). CDR3 amino acids: CASSYVTGGSGETQYF. The DNA of the CDR3 is TGTGCCAGCAGCTATGTTACGGGAGGGAGCGGAGAGACCCAGTACTTC.

The chain carries TRBV29-1 and TRBJ2-7; the match to TRBD2 covers 7 bases. The CDR3 is 12 amino acids. The J segment lost 2 bases and the V segment lost 5 bases, leaving 3 bases of the junction unmatched. Germline V gene data show CDR1 as SQVTM and CDR2 as ANQGSEA. The CDR3 nucleotides read TGCAGCGTTCTTACTAGCGCCTACGAGCAGTACTTC. Translating gives CSVLTSAYEQYF.

This chain connects TRBV14 to TRBJ2-1, with TRBD1 as a possible D gene (6 bases). CDR3 length equals 14 residues. Germline loops: CDR1 SGHDN, CDR2 FVKESK. V lost 5 bases and J lost 3, with 11 bases in between. Here the CDR3 DNA reads TGTGCCAGCAGCTGGGTAGGGGGCTACAATGAGCAGTTCTTC. Translated, it gives CASSWVGGYNEQFF.

The J gene is TRBJ2-7, the V gene TRBV19; no reliable D call. CDR1 LNHDA and CDR2 SQIVND come from the germline V gene (reference sequence). Trimming shortened V by 1 base and J by 3 bases, and 13 bases separated the two germline ends. CDR3 length: 15 amino acids. The chain's CDR3 is CASSIALTPNYEQYF. The CDR3 DNA follows: TGTGCCAGTAGTATAGCCCTGACTCCCAACTACGAGCAGTACTTC.

The CDR3: CASSPEGLAGAYEQYF. In nucleotides, the CDR3 is TGTGCCAGCAGCCCGGAGGGACTAGCGGGAGCCTACGAGCAGTACTTC. V is TRBV13 and J is TRBJ2-7; 14 bases line up with TRBD2. CDR3 length: 16 residues. V shed 5 bases, J shed 2 bases, and the junction held 5 bases outside the gene matches. Germline assignment: CDR1 PRHDT and CDR2 FYEKMQ (reference sequence).

This chain joins TRBV27 and TRBJ1-2, with 9 bases lining up with TRBD1. CDR1 and CDR2 (germline): MNHEY, SMNVEV (reference sequence). The ends lost 6 bases at V and 6 bases at J; junction bases unmatched: 11. The CDR3 length is 15 residues. CDR3 DNA sequence: TGTGCCAGCAGGGCCCAGGACAGGGGTTTGAATGGCTACACCTTC. It encodes CASRAQDRGLNGYTF.

The chain employs TRBV6-1 and TRBJ2-7, with a tentative D call TRBD1 (6 bases). Trimming took off 6 bases at V and 0 bases at J, with 9 bases between the two ends. The CDR3 runs 13 residues. Germline V CDR1 and CDR2: MNHNS, SASEGT. The DNA for the CDR3 is TGTGCCAGCAGGATGGACAGCTCCTACGAGCAGTACTTC. Protein product: CASRMDSSYEQYF.

The chain employs TRBV27 and TRBJ2-7, with 9 positions matching TRBD1. Germline CDR1 reads MNHEY; CDR2 reads SMNVEV (reference sequence). The CDR3 extends over 15 amino acids. After removal of 4 bases from V and 1 base from J, the junction contained 5 bases not matched to a gene. The CDR3 loop is CASSSVGTGSYEQYF. The CDR3 nucleotides are TGTGCCAGCAGTTCAGTCGGGACAGGGTCCTACGAGCAGTACTTC.

The chain employs TRBV27 and TRBJ1-5; 9 bases fit TRBD1. In germline, CDR1 is MNHEY, CDR2 SMNVEV (reference sequence). The CDR3 extends over 16 amino acids. V gave up 8 bases and J gave up 2 bases; unmatched junction bases: 10. The CDR3 here is CASAAVWDRGNQPQHF. The CDR3 DNA is TGTGCCAGCGCCGCAGTATGGGACAGGGGCAATCAGCCCCAGCATTTT.

The V and J genes are TRBV6-6 and TRBJ2-3; D unclear. Germline CDR1 is MNHNY and CDR2 is SVGAGI (reference sequence). The CDR3 covers 12 residues. Trimming cost V 7 bases and J 6 bases, with 11 bases left between them. The CDR3 region is CASTGRPDTQYF. In DNA form, the CDR3 reads TGTGCCAGCACCGGGCGACCCGATACGCAGTATTTT.

J is TRBJ2-1 and V is TRBV5-1; 9 bases map to TRBD2. Germline CDR1 reads SGHRS; CDR2 reads YFSETQ. Germline trimming cut 2 bases from V and 9 bases from J; bases unmatched to any gene: 12. This CDR3 is 16 amino acids long. The DNA of the CDR3 is TGCGCCAGCAGCTTAGGACGCGGGAGGGCCGAAGGTGAGCAGTTCTTC. Amino acids: CASSLGRGRAEGEQFF.

Points on this clone: At the DNA level, this CDR3 is encoded by other sequences in the same sample as well. The J gene is TRBJ2-2, the V gene TRBV6-5; TRBD2 agrees at 7 bases. V gave up 9 bases and J gave up 2 bases; unmatched junction bases: 9. The germline gives CDR1 MNHEY, CDR2 SVGAGI. The CDR3 consists of 15 residues. The CDR3 nucleotides are TGTGCCAGTGAAACCGGGACTATCAACACCGGGGAGCTGTTTTTT. It specifies CASETGTINTGELFF.

Regarding this clone: The identical CDR3 is also encoded by other nucleotide sequences in the sample. The chain uses TRBV7-6 and TRBJ2-1, with 7 positions matching TRBD2. Per germline, CDR1 SGHVS and CDR2 FNYEAQ. This CDR3 contains 16 residues. The J segment lost 2 bases and the V segment lost 5 bases, leaving 9 bases of the junction unmatched. The CDR3 DNA reads TGTGCCAGCAGCGCCGTACTAGCGAGTCCCTACAATGAGCAGTTCTTC. Translation gives CASSAVLASPYNEQFF. The full variable domain, completed using reference TRBV7-6 and TRBJ2-1, is GAGVSQSPRYKVTKRGQDVALRCDPISGHVSLYWYRQALGQGPEFLTYFNYEAQQDKSGLPNDRFSAERPEGSISTLTIQRTEQRDSAMYRCASSAVLASPYNEQFFGPGTRLTVL.

V gene TRBV10-2 combines with J gene TRBJ1-2, with D perhaps TRBD1 (6 bases). This CDR3 spans 15 amino acids. With 7 bases removed from V and 5 bases from J, the gap between germline ends came to 20 bases. CDR1 is WSHSY and CDR2 is SAAADI in the germline V gene. The CDR3 DNA is TGCGCCAGCATCCCCGAGGAGGGGGGAAGGTATGGCTACACCTTC. It translates to CASIPEEGGRYGYTF.

The chain employs TRBV27 and TRBJ2-5, with 8 positions matching TRBD1. CDR3 size: 17 residues. Germline trimming cut 2 bases from V and 2 bases from J; bases unmatched to any gene: 10. Germline V lookup: CDR1 MNHEY, CDR2 SMNVEV (reference sequence). This chain's CDR3 is CASSLKSRQGRQETQYF. CDR3 DNA: TGTGCCAGCAGTTTAAAGTCCCGACAGGGGAGGCAAGAGACCCAGTACTTC.

The chain carries TRBV6-1 and TRBJ2-7, with D uncertain. Trimming removed 3 bases from V and 0 bases from J, with 6 bases in between. This CDR3 comprises 13 residues. Germline lookup yields CDR1 MNHNS and CDR2 SASEGT. Written as DNA, the CDR3 is TGTGCCAGCAGTGATTGGGACTCCTACGAGCAGTACTTC. It translates to CASSDWDSYEQYF.

V is TRBV23-1 and J is TRBJ2-1; 9 nucleotides match TRBD2. TRBV23-1 is sorted into the ORF group, with uncertain function. The CDR3 extends over 15 amino acids. Trimming cost V 3 bases and J 10 bases; bases outside gene matches: 10. DNA for the CDR3: TGCGCCAGCAGTCACGCGGGAGGGCCGGGTAGCGAGCAGTTCTTC. It yields the protein CASSHAGGPGSEQFF.

V and J are TRBV19 and TRBJ1-1; D possibly corresponds to TRBD1 (5 bases). This CDR3 spans 16 amino acids. Trimming left V 1 base short and J 5 bases short, with 17 bases between. The germline CDR1 and CDR2 sequences are LNHDA and SQIVND (reference sequence). The CDR3 loop is CASSIGEAGKITEAFF. CDR3 nucleotides: TGTGCCAGTAGTATAGGGGAAGCAGGGAAGATTACTGAAGCTTTCTTT. Full variable domain (missing parts from reference TRBV19 and TRBJ1-1): DGGITQSPKYLFRKEGQNVTLSCEQNLNHDAMYWYRQDPGQGLRLIYYSQIVNDFQKGDIAEGYSVSREKKESFPLTVTSAQKNPTAFYLCASSIGEAGKITEAFFGQGTRLTVV.